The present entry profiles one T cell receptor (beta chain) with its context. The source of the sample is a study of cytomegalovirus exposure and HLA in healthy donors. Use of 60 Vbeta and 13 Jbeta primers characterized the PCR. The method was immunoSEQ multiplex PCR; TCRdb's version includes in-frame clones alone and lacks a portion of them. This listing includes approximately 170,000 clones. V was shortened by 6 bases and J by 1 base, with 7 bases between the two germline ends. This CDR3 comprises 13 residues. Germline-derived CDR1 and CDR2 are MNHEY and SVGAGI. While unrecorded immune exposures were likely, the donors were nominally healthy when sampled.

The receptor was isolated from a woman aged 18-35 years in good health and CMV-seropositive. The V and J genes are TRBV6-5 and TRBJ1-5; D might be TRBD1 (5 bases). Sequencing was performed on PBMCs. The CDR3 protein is CASSRQSNQPQHF. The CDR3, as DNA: TGTGCCAGCAGCCGACAGAGCAATCAGCCCCAGCATTTT.